A single sample is the source of the 26 T cell receptor beta chains below, sequenced in a study of T cell changes during pregnancy in multiple sclerosis. The protocol was immunoSEQ multiplex PCR, while the TCRdb copy is restricted to in-frame clones and leaves out a portion. This table has about 36,000 clones, around 92% appearing once. The sample comprised PBMCs (not recorded whether the cells were cultured). The origin of the receptors is a female donor with multiple sclerosis, enrolled in a pregnancy study.

This clone has more than one count but fewer than ten. The V gene is TRBV27, the J gene TRBJ2-2; D not certain. CDR3 length equals 13 residues. Germline V gives CDR1 MNHEY, CDR2 SMNVEV (reference sequence). Trimming removed 4 bases from V and 1 base from J, with 4 bases in between. Here the CDR3 reads CASSWLNTGELFF. CDR3 in DNA: TGTGCCAGCAGTTGGCTGAACACCGGGGAGCTGTTTTTT.

This sequence joins TRBV6-4 and TRBJ2-2; TRBD2 matches at 13 bases. Germline V CDR1 and CDR2: MRHNA, SNTAGT. V shed 3 bases, J shed 6 bases, and the junction held 1 base outside the gene matches. The CDR3 runs to 15 residues. CDR3 DNA: TGTGCCAGCAGTGAACTAGCGGGAGGGTCCGGGGAGCTGTTTTTT. This translates into CASSELAGGSGELFF.

The chain is built from TRBV19 and TRBJ2-7, with TRBD1 matching 9 bases. CDR3 size: 13 residues. Losses at the gene ends were 4 bases for V and 6 bases for J; bases not matched to a gene: 4. The germline CDR1 and CDR2 sequences are LNHDA and SQIVND (reference sequence). The CDR3 DNA reads as TGTGCCAGTAGTACCTACAGGGGGCGCGAGCAGTACTTC. It codes for CASSTYRGREQYF.

The rearrangement links TRBV29-1 to TRBJ2-7; tentatively, D is TRBD2 (6 bases). The V and J ends lost 2 bases and 8 bases respectively, with 10 bases between them. The germline V gene has CDR1 SQVTM and CDR2 ANQGSEA. The CDR3 runs 11 residues. CDR3 nucleotides: TGCAGCGTTGAAACAGGACTAAAGCAGTACTTC. Its translation is CSVETGLKQYF.

This clone was recorded only once. The chain has TRBV7-9 and TRBJ2-5; TRBD2 is a possible D gene (5 bases). The CDR3 runs 14 residues. V dropped 1 base and J dropped 2 bases, with 8 bases sitting between them. CDR1 and CDR2 (germline): SEHNR, FQNEAQ (reference sequence). Written as DNA, the CDR3 is TGTGCCAGCAGCTTAGTCGGGATTCAAGAGACCCAGTACTTC. It codes for CASSLVGIQETQYF.

This clone was recorded a few times. V and J are TRBV9 and TRBJ1-1, with TRBD1 identical over 7 bases. Looked up from germline, CDR1 is SGDLS and CDR2 is YYNGEE. With 3 bases clipped from V and 4 bases from J, the junction kept 3 bases outside the gene matches. The CDR3 is 13 residues long. Written as DNA, the CDR3 is TGTGCCAGCAGCGCCCGACAGGGCACTGAAGCTTTCTTT. Protein: CASSARQGTEAFF.

V usage is TRBV7-2 and J usage is TRBJ2-3, with 9 bases fitting TRBD1. This CDR3 is 15 amino acids long. Germline V gene lookup returns CDR1 SGHTA and CDR2 FQGNSA. V lost 5 bases and J lost 2; bases outside the gene matches: 5. As DNA, the CDR3 is TGTGCCAGCAGCCTAGACAGGGGGACCACAGATACGCAGTATTTT. Its protein product is CASSLDRGTTDTQYF.

V usage is TRBV11-2 and J usage is TRBJ1-3, with D tentatively TRBD1 (5 bases). Trimming took 0 bases from V and 4 from J, leaving 10 bases between them. Germline V gives CDR1 SGHAT, CDR2 FQNNGV. The CDR3 has 15 residues. CDR3 in amino acids: CASSLEGGAGNTIYF. CDR3 DNA sequence: TGTGCCAGCAGCTTAGAGGGGGGAGCCGGAAACACCATATATTTT.

In this sample, this clone turned up a few times. The chain joins TRBV7-9 to TRBJ1-2, with TRBD1 matching over 8 bases. Germline-derived CDR1 and CDR2 are SEHNR and FQNEAQ (reference sequence). V lost 5 bases to trimming and J lost 5 bases; unmatched junction nucleotides: 16. The CDR3 length is 17 residues. Here the CDR3 reads CASSPRTGLISRYGYTF. DNA of the CDR3: TGTGCCAGCAGCCCACGGACAGGGCTAATATCACGGTATGGCTACACCTTC.

This rearrangement joins TRBV9 to TRBJ2-5; 7 bases are a match to TRBD2. Per the germline V gene, CDR1 is SGDLS and CDR2 is YYNGEE. This CDR3 region has 15 residues. V was clipped by 5 bases and J by 2 bases; unmatched bases: 9. The CDR3 DNA reads TGTGCCAGCAGTGCCGGGACTACCATACAAGAGACCCAGTACTTC. Residues: CASSAGTTIQETQYF.

The rearrangement uses TRBV27 and TRBJ2-1, with D unclear. Germline assignment: CDR1 MNHEY and CDR2 SMNVEV (reference sequence). Between the trimmed V and J ends, which lost 1 base and 6 bases, there was a span of 7 bases. The CDR3 loop spans 13 amino acids. The chain's CDR3 is CASSLLPLNEQFF. The CDR3 bases are TGTGCCAGCAGTTTATTACCACTCAATGAGCAGTTCTTC.

The genes are TRBV9 and TRBJ2-5; D remains ambiguous. CDR1 SGDLS and CDR2 YYNGEE come from the germline V gene. The CDR3 is 15 residues long. Trimming took 0 bases from V and 1 from J, leaving 10 bases between them. For the CDR3, the DNA is TGTGCCAGCAGCGTAGCTTCGGGCATCCAAGAGACCCAGTACTTC. It translates to CASSVASGIQETQYF.

The chain couples TRBV11-2 to TRBJ1-1, with a weak D call TRBD1 (6 bases). V dropped 1 base and J dropped 4 bases, with 13 bases sitting between them. Germline V gene lookup returns CDR1 SGHAT and CDR2 FQNNGV. The CDR3 contains 15 residues. CDR3 residues: CASSLGDIPGTEAFF. The CDR3, as DNA: TGTGCCAGCAGCTTAGGGGACATCCCGGGCACTGAAGCTTTCTTT.

The V and J genes are TRBV29-1 and TRBJ1-5; D is unresolved. The CDR3 length is 13 residues. Trimming shortened V by 4 bases and J by 3 bases, and 10 bases separated the two germline ends. Germline CDR1 SQVTM, CDR2 ANQGSEA. The CDR3 protein is CSVVGGINQPQHF. In nucleotides, the CDR3 is TGCAGCGTTGTAGGAGGAATCAATCAGCCCCAGCATTTT.

The rearrangement uses TRBV4-3 and TRBJ2-7, with 7 bases fitting TRBD1. Per the germline V gene, CDR1 is LGHNA and CDR2 is YSLEER. The V and J ends lost 0 bases and 2 bases, in that order; junction bases with no gene match: 16. The CDR3 runs 19 residues. The CDR3 reads CASSQDLIWDSLAPYEQYF. The CDR3, as DNA: TGCGCCAGCAGCCAAGATCTGATTTGGGACAGCCTAGCCCCCTACGAGCAGTACTTC.

The chain joins TRBV6-6 to TRBJ2-7, with D perhaps TRBD2 (5 bases). The germline V gene has CDR1 MNHNY and CDR2 SVGAGI (reference sequence). The CDR3 covers 15 residues. V dropped 2 bases and J dropped 3 bases, with 14 bases sitting between them. The CDR3, as DNA: TGTGCCAGCAGTTACGGCGGTAGCGTTGGCTACGAGCAGTACTTC. Translated: CASSYGGSVGYEQYF.

The rearrangement uses TRBV29-1 and TRBJ2-2, with unresolved D. With 7 bases removed from V and 8 bases from J, the gap between germline ends came to 8 bases. The CDR3 spans 10 residues. Germline V gene data show CDR1 as SQVTM and CDR2 as ANQGSEA. The CDR3 sequence is CSAVSGELFF. The CDR3 nucleotides read TGCAGCGCGGTGTCAGGGGAGCTGTTTTTT.

The rearrangement links TRBV4-1 to TRBJ2-1; a weak D match, TRBD1 (6 bases). The CDR3 is 15 residues long. CDR1 is MGHRA and CDR2 is YSYEKL in the germline V gene. Trimming left V 1 base short and J 4 bases short, with 11 bases between. CDR3 region: CASSQVGGEYNEQFF. In DNA form, the CDR3 reads TGCGCCAGCAGCCAAGTAGGGGGAGAGTACAATGAGCAGTTCTTC.

CDR3 sequence: CASSTGQGGNQPQHF. The CDR3 coding sequence is TGTGCCAGCAGTACGGGACAGGGGGGGAATCAGCCCCAGCATTTT. The V gene is TRBV28, the J gene TRBJ1-5, with 11 bases matching TRBD1. The length of the CDR3 is 15 residues. The trim removed 5 bases at V and 4 bases at J, leaving 4 bases unmatched. Germline V gives CDR1 MDHEN, CDR2 SYDVKM.

V gene TRBV11-3 combines with J gene TRBJ2-3; no clear D. Trimming took off 0 bases at V and 2 bases at J, with 6 bases between the two ends. The length of the CDR3 is 14 residues. CDR1 is SGHNT and CDR2 is YENEEA in the germline V gene. The CDR3 is CASSLDFTTDTQYF. The CDR3 nucleotides are TGTGCCAGCAGCTTAGATTTTACCACAGATACGCAGTATTTT. Filled out from reference TRBV11-3 and TRBJ2-3, the complete variable domain reads EAGVVQSPRYKIIEKKQPVAFWCNPISGHNTLYWYLQNLGQGPELLIRYENEEAVDDSQLPKDRFSAERLKGVDSTLKIQPAELGDSAVYLCASSLDFTTDTQYFGPGTRLTVL.

This chain uses TRBV29-1 with TRBJ1-2; TRBD1 is a possible D gene (6 bases). The CDR3 is 11 residues long. Germline CDR1 is SQVTM and CDR2 is ANQGSEA. V was clipped by 7 bases and J by 3 bases, with 9 bases between them. CDR3 sequence (DNA): TGCAGCGCCGCAGGGGACTATGGCTACACCTTC. This encodes CSAAGDYGYTF.

J is TRBJ2-1 and V is TRBV7-9; TRBD1 is a possible D gene (6 bases). CDR1 is SEHNR and CDR2 is FQNEAQ in the germline V gene (reference sequence). The CDR3 is made up of 12 amino acids. V was shortened by 6 bases and J by 8 bases, with 11 bases between the two germline ends. CDR3 loop: CASRDPGDEQFF. The CDR3 region has the DNA TGTGCCAGCAGAGACCCAGGGGATGAGCAGTTCTTC.

The chain joins TRBV6-5 to TRBJ2-7; TRBD1 agrees at 7 bases. The CDR3 is 14 residues long. From germline, CDR1 is MNHEY and CDR2 SVGAGI. Trimming at V came to 0 bases and at J to 4 bases, leaving 3 bases not matched to a gene. CDR3 sequence (DNA): TGTGCCAGCAGTTACTCGTCAGGGGGTTACGAGCAGTACTTC. The encoded protein is CASSYSSGGYEQYF.

The chain couples TRBV2 to TRBJ1-3; D is uncertain. V lost 3 bases to trimming and J lost 8 bases, with 8 bases between them. CDR3 length equals 12 residues. Germline V gives CDR1 SNHLY, CDR2 FYNNEI. The CDR3 spells CASSETEYTIYF. DNA for the CDR3: TGTGCCAGCAGTGAGACGGAATACACCATATATTTT.

The J gene is TRBJ2-1, the V gene TRBV30; D is unresolved. Deletions cut 0 bases from V and 7 bases from J, with 7 bases between. This CDR3 contains 12 residues. Germline-derived CDR1 and CDR2 are GTSNPN and SVGIG (reference sequence). In DNA form, the CDR3 reads TGTGCCTGGAGTGTAGTGGGGAATGAGCAGTTCTTC. It translates to CAWSVVGNEQFF.

This chain joins TRBV5-1 and TRBJ2-5, with a possible D match to TRBD1 (6 bases). Germline V gene lookup returns CDR1 SGHRS and CDR2 YFSETQ. The CDR3 has 17 residues. V gave up 0 bases and J gave up 1 base, with 16 bases separating them. CDR3 sequence (DNA): TGCGCCAGCAGCTTGGAACAGGGAAGTTGGGGCCAAGAGACCCAGTACTTC. This encodes CASSLEQGSWGQETQYF.